This entry concerns a single T cell receptor beta chain. Its antigen is currently unknown. CDR3 length equals 12 residues. The germline V gene has CDR1 MNHEY and CDR2 SVGAGI. V was clipped by 6 bases and J by 11 bases, with 15 bases between them. Purities in excess of 95% were seen in all sorted populations. The data derive from a study of beta chain features in type 1 diabetes. At the level of the study: Comparable age, gender and cell yields were observed in patients relative to healthy donors.

Study observations and caveats: The study found moderately but significantly shorter TCRB CDR3s in all four CD4+ subsets of Type 1 diabetes patients.

Expressed TCRB transcripts were sequenced after all isolated RNA was converted to cDNA. Assay: immunoSEQ multiplex PCR; the TCRdb copy retains only in-frame clones and omits some. The table records around 40,000 clones, around 63% of them present only once. This chain uses TRBV6-5 with TRBJ2-3; D is unresolved. This TCR was sampled from a man between 25 and 39 years old with type 1 diabetes. Some clones in this sample may be carry-over from other donors' samples. Sequenced: Tregs from blood. The CDR3 coding sequence is TGTGCCAGCAGCCAAGGTGGGCCCGAGCAGTATTTT. This encodes CASSQGGPEQYF.